This T cell receptor beta chain originates from a study of blood T cell repertoires in COVID-19. Overall study: Both acute and convalescent COVID-19 samples were obtained from the United States, Italy and Spain.

Participants were placed into cohorts based on the clinical history they reported. Measured with immunoSEQ multiplex PCR; TCRdb has only the in-frame clones, and not every one. The data contain roughly 400,000 clones, 90% of them singletons. This CDR3 has 18 residues. Germline loops: CDR1 SGDLS, CDR2 YYNGEE. With V trimmed by 3 bases and J by 0 bases, 10 bases remained unmatched. The origin of this receptor is a man aged 18 to 30 who had recovered from COVID-19. The rearrangement uses TRBV9 and TRBJ1-4; 8 positions match TRBD1. The source material was PBMCs or T cells enriched from blood (not recorded which). Here the CDR3 DNA reads TGTGCCAGCAGCGGAGGGACAGGATTAGGACCAACTAATGAAAAACTGTTTTTT. It encodes CASSGGTGLGPTNEKLFF.